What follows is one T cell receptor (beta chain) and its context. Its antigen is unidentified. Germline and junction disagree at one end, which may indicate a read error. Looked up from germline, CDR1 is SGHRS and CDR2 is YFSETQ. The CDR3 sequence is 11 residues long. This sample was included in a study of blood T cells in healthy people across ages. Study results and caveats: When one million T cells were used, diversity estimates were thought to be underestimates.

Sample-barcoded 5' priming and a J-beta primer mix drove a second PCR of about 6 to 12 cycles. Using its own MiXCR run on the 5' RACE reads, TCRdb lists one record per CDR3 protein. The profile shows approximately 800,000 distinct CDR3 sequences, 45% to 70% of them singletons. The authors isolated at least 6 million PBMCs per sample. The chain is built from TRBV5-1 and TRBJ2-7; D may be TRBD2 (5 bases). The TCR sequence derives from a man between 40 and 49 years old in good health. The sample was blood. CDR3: CASTLREEQYF. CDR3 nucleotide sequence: TGCGCCAGCACCTTGAGGGAGGAGCAGTACTTC.